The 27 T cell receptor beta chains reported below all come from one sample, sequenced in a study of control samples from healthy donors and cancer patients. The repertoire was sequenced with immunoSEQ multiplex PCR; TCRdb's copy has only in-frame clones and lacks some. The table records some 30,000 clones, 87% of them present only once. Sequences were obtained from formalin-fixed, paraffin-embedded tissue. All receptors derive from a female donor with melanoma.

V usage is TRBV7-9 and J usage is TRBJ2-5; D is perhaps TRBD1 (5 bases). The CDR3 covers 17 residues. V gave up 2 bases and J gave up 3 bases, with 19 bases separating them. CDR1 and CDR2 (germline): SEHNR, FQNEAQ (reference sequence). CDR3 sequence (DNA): TGTGCCAGCAGCTTATGGGGCACAGTGCCTGTAAAAGAGACCCAGTACTTC. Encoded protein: CASSLWGTVPVKETQYF.

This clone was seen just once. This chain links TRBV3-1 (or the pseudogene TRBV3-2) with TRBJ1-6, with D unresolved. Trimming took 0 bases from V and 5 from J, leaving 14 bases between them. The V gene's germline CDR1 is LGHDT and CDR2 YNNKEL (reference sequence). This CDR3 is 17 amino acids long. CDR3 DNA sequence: TGTGCCAGCAGCCAAGATCTCGGATTAGGGCATAATTCACCCCTCCACTTT. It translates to CASSQDLGLGHNSPLHF.

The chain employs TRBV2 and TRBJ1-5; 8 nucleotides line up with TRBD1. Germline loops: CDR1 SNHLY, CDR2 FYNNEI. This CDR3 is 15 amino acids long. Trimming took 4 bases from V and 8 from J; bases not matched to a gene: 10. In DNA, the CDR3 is TGTGCCAGCAGTGTGGACAGGGCCGGGAGGAAGCCCCAGCATTTT. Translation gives CASSVDRAGRKPQHF.

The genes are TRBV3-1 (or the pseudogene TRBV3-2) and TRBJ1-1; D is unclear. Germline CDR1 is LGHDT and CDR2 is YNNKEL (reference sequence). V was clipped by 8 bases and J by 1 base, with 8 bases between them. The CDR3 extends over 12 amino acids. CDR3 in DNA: TGTGCCAGCCGTCGACAGAACACTGAAGCTTTCTTT. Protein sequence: CASRRQNTEAFF.

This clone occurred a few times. The CDR3 region has the DNA TGTGCCAGCTTGGGTGACTCTGGGGCCAACGTCCTGACTTTC. Protein: CASLGDSGANVLTF. The chain joins TRBV7-9 to TRBJ2-6; D is undetermined. Germline loops: CDR1 SEHNR, CDR2 FQNEAQ (reference sequence). Trimming left V 8 bases short and J 0 bases short, with 8 bases between. The CDR3 covers 14 residues.

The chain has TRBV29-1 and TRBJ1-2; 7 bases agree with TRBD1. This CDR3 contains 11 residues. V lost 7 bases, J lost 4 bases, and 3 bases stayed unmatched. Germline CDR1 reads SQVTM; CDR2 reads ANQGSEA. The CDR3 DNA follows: TGCAGCGCCGGGGACAGCTATGGCTACACCTTC. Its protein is CSAGDSYGYTF.

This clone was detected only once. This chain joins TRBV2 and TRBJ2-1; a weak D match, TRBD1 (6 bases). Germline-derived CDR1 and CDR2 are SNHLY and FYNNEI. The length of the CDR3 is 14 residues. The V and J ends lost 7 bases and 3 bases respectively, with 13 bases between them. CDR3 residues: CASTVRTVYNEQFF. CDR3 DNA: TGTGCCAGCACCGTCAGGACAGTCTACAATGAGCAGTTCTTC.

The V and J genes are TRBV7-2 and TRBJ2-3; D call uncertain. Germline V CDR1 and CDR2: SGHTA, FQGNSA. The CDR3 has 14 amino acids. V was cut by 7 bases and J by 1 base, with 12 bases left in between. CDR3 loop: CASKITPGTDTQYF. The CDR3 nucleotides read TGTGCCAGCAAAATAACCCCTGGCACAGATACGCAGTATTTT.

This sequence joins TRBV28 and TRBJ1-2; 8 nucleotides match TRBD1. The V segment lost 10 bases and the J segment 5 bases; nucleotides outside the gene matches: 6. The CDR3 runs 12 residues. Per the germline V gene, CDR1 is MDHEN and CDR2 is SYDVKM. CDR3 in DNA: TGTGCCATCTCCAGGGGGCATTATGGCTACACCTTC. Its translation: CAISRGHYGYTF.

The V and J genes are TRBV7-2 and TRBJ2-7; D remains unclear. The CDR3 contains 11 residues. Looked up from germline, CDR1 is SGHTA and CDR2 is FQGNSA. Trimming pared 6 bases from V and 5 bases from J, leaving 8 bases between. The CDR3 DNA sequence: TGTGCCAGCAGTTCCCTCAACGAGCAGTACTTC. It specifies CASSSLNEQYF. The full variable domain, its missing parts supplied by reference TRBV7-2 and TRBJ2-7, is GAGVSQSPSNKVTEKGKDVELRCDPISGHTALYWYRQSLGQGLEFLIYFQGNSAPDKSGLPSDRFSAERTGGSVSTLTIQRTQQEDSAVYLCASSSLNEQYFGPGTRLTVT.

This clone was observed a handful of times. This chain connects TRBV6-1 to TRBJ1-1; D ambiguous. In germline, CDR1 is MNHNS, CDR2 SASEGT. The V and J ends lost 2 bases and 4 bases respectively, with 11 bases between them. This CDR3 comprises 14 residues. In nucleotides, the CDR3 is TGTGCCAGCAGTGAAAACGGCCCGGTCACTGAAGCTTTCTTT. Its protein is CASSENGPVTEAFF.

The chain's CDR3 is CASRDRAEQETQYF. The CDR3 DNA reads TGTGCCAGCAGGGACAGGGCGGAACAAGAGACCCAGTACTTC. The V gene is TRBV6-4, the J gene TRBJ2-5, with TRBD1 identical over 8 bases. V was clipped by 6 bases and J by 2 bases; unmatched bases: 5. The CDR3 contains 14 residues. Germline V CDR1 and CDR2: MRHNA, SNTAGT.

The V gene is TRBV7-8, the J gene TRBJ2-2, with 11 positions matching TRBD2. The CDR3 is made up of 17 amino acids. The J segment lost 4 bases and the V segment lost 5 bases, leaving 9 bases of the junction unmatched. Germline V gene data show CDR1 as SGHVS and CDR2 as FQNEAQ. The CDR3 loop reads CASSPLAGGGGTGELFF. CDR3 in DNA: TGTGCCAGCAGCCCCCTAGCGGGAGGAGGGGGCACCGGGGAGCTGTTTTTT.

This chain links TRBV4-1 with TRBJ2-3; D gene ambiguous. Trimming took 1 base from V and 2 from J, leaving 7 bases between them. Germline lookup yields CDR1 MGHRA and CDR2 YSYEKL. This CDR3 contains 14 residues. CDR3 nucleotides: TGCGCCAGCAGCCAAGGGAAGTCCACAGATACGCAGTATTTT. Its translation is CASSQGKSTDTQYF.

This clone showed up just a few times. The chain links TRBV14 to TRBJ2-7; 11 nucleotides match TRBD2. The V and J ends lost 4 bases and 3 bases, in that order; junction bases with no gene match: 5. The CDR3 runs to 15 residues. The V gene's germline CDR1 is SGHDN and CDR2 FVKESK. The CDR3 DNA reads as TGTGCCAGCAGCCTCTTCACTAGCGGGAGCTACGAGCAGTACTTC. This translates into CASSLFTSGSYEQYF.

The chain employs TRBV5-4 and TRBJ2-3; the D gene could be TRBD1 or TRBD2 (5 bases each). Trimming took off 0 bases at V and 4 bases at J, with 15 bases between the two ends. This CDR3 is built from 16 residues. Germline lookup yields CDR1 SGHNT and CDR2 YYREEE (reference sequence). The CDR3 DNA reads TGTGCCAGCAGCTTGGGGGGACCCTCTCACGCAGATACGCAGTATTTT. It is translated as CASSLGGPSHADTQYF.

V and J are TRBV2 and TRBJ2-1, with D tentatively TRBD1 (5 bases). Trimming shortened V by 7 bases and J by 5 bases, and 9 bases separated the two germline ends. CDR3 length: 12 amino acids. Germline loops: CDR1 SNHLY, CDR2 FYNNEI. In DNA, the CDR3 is TGTGCCAGCAAGGGGATAAACAATGAGCAGTTCTTC. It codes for CASKGINNEQFF.

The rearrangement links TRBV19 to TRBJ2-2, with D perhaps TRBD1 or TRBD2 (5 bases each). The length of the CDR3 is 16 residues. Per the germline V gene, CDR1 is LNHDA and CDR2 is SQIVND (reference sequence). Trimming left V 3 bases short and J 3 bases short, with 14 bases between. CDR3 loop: CASSIRTLGDTGELFF. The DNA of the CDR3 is TGTGCCAGTAGTATTAGGACCCTGGGGGACACCGGGGAGCTGTTTTTT.

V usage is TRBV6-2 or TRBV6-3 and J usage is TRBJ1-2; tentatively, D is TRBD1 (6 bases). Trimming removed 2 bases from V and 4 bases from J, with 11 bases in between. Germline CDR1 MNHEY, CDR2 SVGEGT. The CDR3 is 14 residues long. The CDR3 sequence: CASSYRRDTYGYTF. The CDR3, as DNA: TGTGCCAGCAGTTACCGCAGGGACACCTATGGCTACACCTTC.

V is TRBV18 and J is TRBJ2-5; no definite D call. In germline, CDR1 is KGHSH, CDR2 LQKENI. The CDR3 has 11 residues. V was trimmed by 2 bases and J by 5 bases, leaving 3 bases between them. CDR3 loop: CASSPAETQYF. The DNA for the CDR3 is TGTGCCAGCTCACCAGCGGAGACCCAGTACTTC.

CDR3 bases: TGCAGTGCTACCGGACACACTGAAGCTTTCTTT. This sequence encodes CSATGHTEAFF. This sequence joins TRBV20-1 and TRBJ1-1; D is uncertain. With 4 bases removed from V and 3 bases from J, the gap between germline ends came to 6 bases. The CDR3 contains 11 residues. CDR1 and CDR2 from the germline V gene are DFQATT and SNEGSKA (reference sequence).

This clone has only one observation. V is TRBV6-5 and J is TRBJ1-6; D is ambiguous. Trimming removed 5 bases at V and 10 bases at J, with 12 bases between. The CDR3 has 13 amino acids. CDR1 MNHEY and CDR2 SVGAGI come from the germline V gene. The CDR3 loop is CASSQPEQSPLHF. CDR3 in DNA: TGTGCCAGCAGTCAACCCGAACAATCACCCCTCCACTTT.

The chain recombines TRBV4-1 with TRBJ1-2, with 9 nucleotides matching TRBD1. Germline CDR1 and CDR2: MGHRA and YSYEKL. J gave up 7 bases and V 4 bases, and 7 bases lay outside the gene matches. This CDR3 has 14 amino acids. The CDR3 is CASSRQGGMSGYTF. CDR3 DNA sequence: TGCGCCAGCAGCCGACAGGGGGGAATGTCTGGCTACACCTTC.

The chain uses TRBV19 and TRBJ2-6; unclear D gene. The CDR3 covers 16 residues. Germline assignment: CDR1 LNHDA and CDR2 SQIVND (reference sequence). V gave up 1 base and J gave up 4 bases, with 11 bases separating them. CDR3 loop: CASSIGLRWGANVLTF. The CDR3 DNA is TGTGCCAGTAGTATAGGTTTGAGGTGGGGGGCCAACGTCCTGACTTTC.

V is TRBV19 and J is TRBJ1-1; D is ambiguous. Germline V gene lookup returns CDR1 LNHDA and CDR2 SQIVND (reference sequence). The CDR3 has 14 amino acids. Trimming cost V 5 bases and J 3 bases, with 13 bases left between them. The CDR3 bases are TGTGCCAGTAGTCAGTCCAGGACTGACACTGAAGCTTTCTTT. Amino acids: CASSQSRTDTEAFF.

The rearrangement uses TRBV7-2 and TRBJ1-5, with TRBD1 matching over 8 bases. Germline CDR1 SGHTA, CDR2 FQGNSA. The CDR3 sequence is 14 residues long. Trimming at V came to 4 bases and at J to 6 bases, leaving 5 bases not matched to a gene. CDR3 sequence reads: CASSSDRVGQPQHF. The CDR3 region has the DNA TGTGCCAGCAGCTCGGACAGGGTTGGTCAGCCCCAGCATTTT.

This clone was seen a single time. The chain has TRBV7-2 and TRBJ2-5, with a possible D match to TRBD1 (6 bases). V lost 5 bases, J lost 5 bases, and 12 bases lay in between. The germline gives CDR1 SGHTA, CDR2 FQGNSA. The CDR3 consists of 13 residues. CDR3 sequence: CASSRTARETQYF. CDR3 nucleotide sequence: TGTGCCAGCAGCCGGACAGCCCGGGAGACCCAGTACTTC.